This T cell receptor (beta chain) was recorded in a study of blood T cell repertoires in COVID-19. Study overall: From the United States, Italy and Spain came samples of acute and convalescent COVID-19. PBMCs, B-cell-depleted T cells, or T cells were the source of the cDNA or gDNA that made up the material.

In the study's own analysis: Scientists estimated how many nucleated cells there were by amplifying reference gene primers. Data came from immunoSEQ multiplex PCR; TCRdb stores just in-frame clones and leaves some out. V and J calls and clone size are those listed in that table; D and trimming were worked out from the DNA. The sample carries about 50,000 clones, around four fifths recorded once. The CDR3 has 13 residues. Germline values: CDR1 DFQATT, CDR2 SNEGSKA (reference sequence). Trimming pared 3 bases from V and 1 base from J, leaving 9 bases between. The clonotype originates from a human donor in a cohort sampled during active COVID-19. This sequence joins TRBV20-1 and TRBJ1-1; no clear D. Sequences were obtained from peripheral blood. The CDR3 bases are TGCAGTGCTAGTTTGCGGCCGAACACTGAAGCTTTCTTT. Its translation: CSASLRPNTEAFF.